This T cell receptor beta chain was obtained from a study of CD8 T cells in Susac syndrome. Whole-study context: Five or six sequenced Susac syndrome patients had clinically active disease, while eight were in remission. At the time their blood was drawn, patients with Susac syndrome were either therapy-naive, on corticosteroids (with some of them also receiving intravenous immunoglobulin), or on intravenous immunoglobulin alone.

The V and J ends lost 5 bases and 7 bases, in that order; junction bases with no gene match: 13. The CDR3 covers 15 residues. In germline, CDR1 is SNHLY, CDR2 FYNNEI. Random hexamers were used to reverse transcribe roughly 0.5 to 1 ug of RNA. TCRdb called the immunoSEQ multiplex PCR reads again in MiXCR, with one record for every CDR3 protein. Of roughly 200,000 distinct CDR3 sequences in the sample, roughly 94% were seen once. The sequence derives from a human donor with Susac syndrome. The chain joins TRBV2 to TRBJ1-2, with 7 bases identical to TRBD1. The sequencing sample was made of CD4+ T cells from PBMCs. The CDR3 sequence: CASSSRQGMLLGYTF. CDR3 coding DNA: TGTGCCAGCAGTTCAAGACAGGGAATGCTGCTTGGCTACACCTTC.